In this sample, the clone carrying this TCR beta chain turned up a few times. Its specificity is unknown. This entry comes from a study of T cells in Graves' hyperthyroidism and ophthalmopathy. Patients with uncontrolled infections, other autoimmune diseases, pregnancy or lactation were excluded. Extraction of PBMCs used more than 8.5 ml of fresh peripheral blood. It was RNA transcripts that yielded the amplified TCR beta CDR3 regions. A set of HTBI primers served as the primers for a first-round RT-PCR of the TCR CDR3. TCRdb used MiXCR to reprocess the multiplex PCR reads, holding one entry per CDR3 protein. The table has hundreds of thousands of distinct CDR3 sequences, around 38% seen once. The germline CDR1 and CDR2 sequences are DFQATT and SNEGSKA (reference sequence). V was cut by 1 base and J by 7 bases, with 8 bases left in between. This CDR3 is 13 amino acids long. Study-level findings and limits: Blood also carried most thyroid clonotypes expanded above 0.001. The model foresaw ophthalmopathy a median around 6 months prior to onset.

This clonotype originated in a man aged 18 to 29 with Graves' hyperthyroidism. The chain is built from TRBV20-1 and TRBJ1-6; D unresolved. The sequencing input was blood. CDR3 in amino acids: CSARGASNSPLHF. CDR3 sequence (DNA): TGCAGTGCTAGAGGGGCCTCGAATTCACCCCTCCACTTT.